This T cell receptor beta chain was retrieved from a study of vaccination effects on CD4 cells after COVID-19. Germline V gene data show CDR1 as MNHEY and CDR2 as SVGEGT. The CDR3 has 13 amino acids. V was pared by 2 bases and J by 4 bases, with 8 bases between. The table came from immunoSEQ multiplex PCR; TCRdb's copy has only in-frame clones and leaves some out. The repertoire holds 45,000 to 50,000 clones, approximately 65% seen once, with 4.5% to 6% in the top ten. Notes on this clone: The antigen remains unidentified. The sample holds other DNA sequences that translate to the same CDR3.

Around day 10 of culture, CD4+ T cells were separated out. V is TRBV6-2 or TRBV6-3 and J is TRBJ1-2, with D maybe TRBD1 (6 bases). This material consisted of CD4+ T cells from PBMCs cultured without peptide, taken before COVID-19 vaccination. This sequence originates from a human donor who received a COVID-19 vaccine. The CDR3 sequence is CASSYGTPYGYTF. DNA for the CDR3: TGTGCCAGCAGTTACGGGACACCCTATGGCTACACCTTC.